Following are 18 T cell receptor beta chains from one sample sequenced in a study of identical twins. TCRdb processed the 5' RACE reads anew with MiXCR; each CDR3 protein has one entry. In the table there are hundreds of thousands of distinct CDR3 sequences, around 12% of which are singletons. These same records also appear under a second study, on yellow fever vaccine responses in identical twins.

The sequencing input was PBMCs. These receptors came from a woman younger than 30 in good health.

This clonotype was found a few times. The V call is TRBV4-1, the J call TRBJ2-2; D gene ambiguous. The V gene's germline CDR1 is MGHRA and CDR2 YSYEKL. The CDR3 covers 16 residues. The V end lost 0 bases, the J end lost 2 bases, and 10 bases lay between the germline ends. In DNA form, the CDR3 reads TGCGCCAGCAGCCAAGAGGCAGGACGAAACACCGGGGAGCTGTTTTTT. Protein product: CASSQEAGRNTGELFF.

The chain couples TRBV5-6 to TRBJ1-5; no definite D call. Germline V gene data show CDR1 as SGHDT and CDR2 as YYEEEE. The ends were cut back, 0 bases at V and 0 bases at J, with 10 bases in the middle. This CDR3 has 16 amino acids. In nucleotides, the CDR3 is TGTGCCAGCAGCTTGGGGAGGGCGAATAGCAATCAGCCCCAGCATTTT. Residues: CASSLGRANSNQPQHF.

This clonotype was counted at least ten times. The chain employs TRBV15 and TRBJ2-5; TRBD2 matches at 8 bases. The CDR3 loop spans 17 amino acids. The junction had 6 bases not matched to a gene; V was cut back by 0 bases and J by 0 bases. The germline V gene has CDR1 LNHNV and CDR2 YYDKDF (reference sequence). CDR3 DNA: TGTGCCACCAGCAGAGATTATCGAGCGGGGGACCAAGAGACCCAGTACTTC. This gives the protein CATSRDYRAGDQETQYF.

This clonotype was counted a few times. The chain carries TRBV2 and TRBJ1-1; TRBD1 is a possible D gene (6 bases). CDR1 and CDR2 (germline): SNHLY, FYNNEI. The V end lost 10 bases, the J end lost 4 bases, and 16 bases lay between the germline ends. The CDR3 loop spans 13 amino acids. In DNA, the CDR3 is TGTGCCACCATCCCCCAGGGGTTCACTGAAGCTTTCTTT. Translated, it gives CATIPQGFTEAFF.

V gene TRBV7-2 combines with J gene TRBJ2-1; D uncertain. CDR1 and CDR2 from the germline V gene are SGHTA and FQGNSA. CDR3 length equals 17 residues. Between the trimmed V and J ends, which lost 2 bases and 6 bases, there was a span of 20 bases. The CDR3 here is CASSLSHSLALGNEQFF. CDR3 DNA sequence: TGTGCCAGCAGCTTAAGTCACTCGTTGGCCTTGGGCAATGAGCAGTTCTTC.

In this sample, this clonotype turned up a few times. V is TRBV15 and J is TRBJ2-3; TRBD2 agrees at 7 bases. CDR1 and CDR2 from the germline V gene are LNHNV and YYDKDF (reference sequence). J gave up 3 bases and V 1 base, and 10 bases lay outside the gene matches. CDR3 size: 17 residues. The CDR3 protein is CATSRGGAGDGTDTQYF. The CDR3 nucleotides are TGTGCCACCAGCAGAGGTGGGGCGGGAGATGGAACAGATACGCAGTATTTT.

This chain joins TRBV4-1 and TRBJ2-3; 11 bases are shared with TRBD2. The length of the CDR3 is 17 residues. Germline V gives CDR1 MGHRA, CDR2 YSYEKL. With V trimmed by 4 bases and J by 3 bases, 9 bases remained unmatched. CDR3 DNA sequence: TGCGCCAGCAGCCCGGGACTAGCGGCCCCGGGGACAGATACGCAGTATTTT. This codes for CASSPGLAAPGTDTQYF.

In this sample, this clonotype turned up many times. This rearrangement joins TRBV2 to TRBJ2-2; TRBD2 matches 7 bases. The CDR3 has 13 residues. Germline V CDR1 and CDR2: SNHLY, FYNNEI. With V trimmed by 8 bases and J by 8 bases, 8 bases remained unmatched. Here the CDR3 reads CASEQRDRGELFF. The CDR3 coding sequence is TGTGCCAGCGAACAGCGGGATCGAGGGGAGCTGTTTTTT.

The chain is built from TRBV7-2 and TRBJ2-7, with 8 bases identical to TRBD2. Germline V gene lookup returns CDR1 SGHTA and CDR2 FQGNSA. The junction had 7 bases not matched to a gene; V was cut back by 3 bases and J by 3 bases. This CDR3 has 15 amino acids. The CDR3 DNA follows: TGTGCCAGCAGCTTTTTGGGACTAGGGTTCTACGAGCAGTACTTC. This codes for CASSFLGLGFYEQYF. Looking up the rest from reference TRBV7-2 and TRBJ2-7 gives the full variable domain: GAGVSQSPSNKVTEKGKDVELRCDPISGHTALYWYRQSLGQGLEFLIYFQGNSAPDKSGLPSDRFSAERTGGSVSTLTIQRTQQEDSAVYLCASSFLGLGFYEQYFGPGTRLTVT.

In its sample, this clonotype was seen a few times. The chain is built from TRBV5-8 and TRBJ1-1; D call uncertain. This CDR3 has 14 amino acids. Germline CDR1 reads SGHTS; CDR2 reads YDEGEE. The ends were cut back, 2 bases at V and 0 bases at J, with 8 bases in the middle. The CDR3 region is CASSFGLLNTEAFF. The DNA for the CDR3 is TGTGCCAGCAGCTTTGGGCTCCTGAACACTGAAGCTTTCTTT. The variable domain in full, completed from reference TRBV5-8 and TRBJ1-1, reads EAGVTQSPTHLIKTRGQQATLRCSPISGHTSVYWYQQALGLGLQFLLWYDEGEERNRGNFPPRFSGRQFPNYSSELNVNALELEDSALYLCASSFGLLNTEAFFGQGTRLTVV.

The chain joins TRBV6-5 to TRBJ2-3; 13 nucleotides align to TRBD2. The ends lost 4 bases at V and 2 bases at J; junction bases unmatched: 6. CDR1 MNHEY and CDR2 SVGAGI come from the germline V gene. The CDR3 runs to 17 residues. As DNA, the CDR3 is TGTGCCAGCAGTTTTGGACTAGCGGGAGCTTTCACAGATACGCAGTATTTT. It is translated as CASSFGLAGAFTDTQYF.

The chain recombines TRBV12-3 or TRBV12-4 with TRBJ2-1; 7 bases are shared with TRBD2. There are 15 residues in the CDR3. J was trimmed by 2 bases and V by 6 bases; bases with no gene match: 7. The CDR3 bases are TGTGCCAGCAGAACTCCTGCGGGAGCCTACAATGAGCAGTTCTTC. This encodes CASRTPAGAYNEQFF.

The rearrangement uses TRBV7-6 and TRBJ2-3, with 8 bases identical to TRBD2. V shed 5 bases, J shed 2 bases, and the junction held 12 bases outside the gene matches. The CDR3 length is 17 residues. Per the germline V gene, CDR1 is SGHVS and CDR2 is FNYEAQ. The CDR3 loop is CASSPWGGGLPTDTQYF. The CDR3 DNA sequence: TGTGCCAGCAGCCCCTGGGGCGGGGGGCTCCCCACAGATACGCAGTATTTT.

The chain has TRBV28 and TRBJ2-1; TRBD2 aligns across 8 bases. This CDR3 spans 14 amino acids. J gave up 2 bases and V 7 bases, and 4 bases lay outside the gene matches. Germline values: CDR1 MDHEN, CDR2 SYDVKM. For the CDR3, the DNA is TGTGCCAGCAAGGCGGGAGGTCCCTACAATGAGCAGTTCTTC. Translation gives CASKAGGPYNEQFF. Variable domain in full (rest from reference TRBV28 and TRBJ2-1): DVKVTQSSRYLVKRTGEKVFLECVQDMDHENMFWYRQDPGLGLRLIYFSYDVKMKEKGDIPEGYSVSREKKERFSLILESASTNQTSMYLCASKAGGPYNEQFFGPGTRLTVL.

The genes are TRBV28 and TRBJ1-2; D not certain. Germline V gene lookup returns CDR1 MDHEN and CDR2 SYDVKM. The CDR3 sequence is 18 residues long. Trimming removed 5 bases at V and 4 bases at J, with 26 bases between. In DNA form, the CDR3 reads TGTGCCAGCAGTCTTAATCAGCTTCCGGCGCCGGGGATCTATGGCTACACCTTC. It codes for CASSLNQLPAPGIYGYTF.

This clonotype was counted many times. The rearrangement uses TRBV12-3 or TRBV12-4 and TRBJ2-7; 7 bases map to TRBD2. This CDR3 comprises 12 residues. V trimming: 6 bases; J trimming: 10 bases; junction bases outside the gene matches: 9. CDR3 nucleotide sequence: TGTGCCAGCAGCCAAAAGACTAGCCTTCAGTACTTC. Translated: CASSQKTSLQYF.

CDR3 bases: TGTGCCAGCAGTCGTCCCGGGACAGGGGACGAGCAGTACTTC. Its protein is CASSRPGTGDEQYF. The genes are TRBV28 and TRBJ2-7; 10 bases fit TRBD1. CDR3 size: 14 residues. CDR1 and CDR2 (germline): MDHEN, SYDVKM. V dropped 5 bases and J dropped 5; count of bases not matched to a gene: 6.

V usage is TRBV5-6 and J usage is TRBJ2-2; the D is unclear. The CDR3 spans 13 residues. CDR1 is SGHDT, CDR2 YYEEEE, per germline. V lost 4 bases and J 8 bases, leaving 12 bases between the germline ends. This CDR3 is CASSEGPVGELFF. Written as DNA, the CDR3 is TGTGCCAGCAGCGAAGGACCCGTGGGGGAGCTGTTTTTT.